A selection of T cell receptor beta chains follows, all from one sample in a study of shared clonotypes between healthy human individuals. Clones were read by immunoSEQ multiplex PCR, and TCRdb kept only the in-frame ones, dropping some. The sample holds fewer than 700,000 clones, roughly four fifths seen once. The sequenced sample was PBMCs. These receptors all stem from a woman in her thirties or forties in good health. Some clones in this sample may be carry-over from other donors' samples. CDR3s include the opening cysteine and the closing phenylalanine or tryptophan. The order of the fields is CDR3 protein, CDR3 DNA, V gene, J gene, clone size, D gene. D genes are given only for firm matches. Expanded clones get a size class; other rows say once, few or many, or leave the size out.

CASSFVAGQGLNEQYF,TGTGCCAGCAGTTTTGTTGCCGGACAGGGGTTGAACGAGCAGTACTTC,TRBV28,TRBJ2-7,few,TRBD1
CASSLGTGSQPQHF,TGTGCCAGCTCACTCGGGACAGGGTCGCAGCCCCAGCATTTT,TRBV18,TRBJ1-5,.,TRBD1
CASSPKGSAKEQYF,TGTGCCAGCTCACCAAAGGGTTCGGCGAAAGAGCAGTACTTC,TRBV18,TRBJ2-7,few,.
CASRVAGVGDTQYF,TGTGCCAGCAGGGTAGCGGGAGTTGGTGATACGCAGTATTTT,TRBV7-9,TRBJ2-3,.,TRBD2
CASSQLPTLSYEQYF,TGCGCCAGCAGCCAACTTCCCACCCTTTCCTACGAGCAGTACTTC,TRBV4-1,TRBJ2-7,.,.
CATSRERQLDYGYTF,TGTGCCACCAGCAGAGAACGACAGCTGGACTATGGCTACACCTTC,TRBV15,TRBJ1-2,.,.
CASSFRRSNTGELFF,TGTGCCAGCAGTTTCCGGCGTTCGAACACCGGGGAGCTGTTTTTT,TRBV27,TRBJ2-2,.,.
CASSLKGASYGYTF,TGTGCCAGCAGTTTAAAGGGGGCATCCTATGGCTACACCTTC,TRBV27,TRBJ1-2,few,TRBD1
CASRVMTGYNEQFF,TGTGCCAGCCGAGTCATGACGGGGTACAATGAGCAGTTCTTC,TRBV19,TRBJ2-1,.,.
CASSLTNMNTEAFF,TGTGCCAGCAGCCTGACAAACATGAACACTGAAGCTTTCTTT,TRBV6-5,TRBJ1-1,.,.
CASSPTGGEGEQYF,TGCGCCAGCAGCCCAACAGGGGGAGAAGGCGAGCAGTACTTC,TRBV5-1,TRBJ2-7,.,TRBD1
CASSSGTPSYEQYF,TGTGCCAGCAGTTCTGGGACCCCTTCCTACGAGCAGTACTTC,TRBV28,TRBJ2-7,.,.
CASSGGQGREQFF,TGTGCCAGCAGTGGAGGACAGGGTCGTGAGCAGTTCTTC,TRBV6-1,TRBJ2-1,.,TRBD1
CATKTGPGFDEQFF,TGTGCCACAAAGACAGGTCCAGGGTTTGATGAGCAGTTCTTC,TRBV2,TRBJ2-1,.,.
CASSPRGQSSSGNTIYF,TGTGCCAGCAGCCCGAGGGGACAGTCGAGCTCTGGAAACACCATATATTTT,TRBV9,TRBJ1-3,.,TRBD1
CASSEAGIGQPQHF,TGTGCCAGCAGCGAAGCAGGGATCGGTCAGCCCCAGCATTTT,TRBV2,TRBJ1-5,.,.